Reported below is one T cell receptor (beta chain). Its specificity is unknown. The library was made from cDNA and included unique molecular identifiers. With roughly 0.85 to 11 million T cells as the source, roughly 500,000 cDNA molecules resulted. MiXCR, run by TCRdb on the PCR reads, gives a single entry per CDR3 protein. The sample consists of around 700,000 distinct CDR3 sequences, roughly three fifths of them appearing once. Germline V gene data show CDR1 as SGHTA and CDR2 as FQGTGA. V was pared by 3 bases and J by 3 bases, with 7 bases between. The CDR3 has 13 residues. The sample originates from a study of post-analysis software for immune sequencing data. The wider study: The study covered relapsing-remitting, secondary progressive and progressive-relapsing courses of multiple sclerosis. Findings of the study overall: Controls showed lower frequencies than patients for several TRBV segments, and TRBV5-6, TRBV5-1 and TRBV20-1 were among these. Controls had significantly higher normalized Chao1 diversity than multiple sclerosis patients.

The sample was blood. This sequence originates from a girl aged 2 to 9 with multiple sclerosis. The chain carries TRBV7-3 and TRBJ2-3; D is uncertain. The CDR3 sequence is CASSLVRTDTQYF. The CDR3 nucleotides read TGTGCCAGCAGCTTGGTGAGGACAGATACGCAGTATTTT.